These T cell receptor beta chains were read from a single sample in a study of T cells in Graves' hyperthyroidism and ophthalmopathy. TCRdb re-called the multiplex PCR reads with MiXCR, one entry per CDR3 protein. The repertoire holds 540,000 or so distinct CDR3 sequences, with around 45% as singletons. What was sequenced was peripheral blood or thyroid tissue (not recorded which). These receptors originate from an adult woman with Graves' disease, either hyperthyroidism or ophthalmopathy (not recorded which). The CDR3 runs from the conserved cysteine through the conserved F or W. The order of the fields is D gene, clone size, J gene, V gene, CDR3 DNA, CDR3 protein. A D gene is named only where the DNA matches it firmly. The size of a clone is reported for some rows only, either as once, few or many, or as a class for expanded clones.

d_call: TRBD1; clone_size: many; j_call: TRBJ1-1; v_call: TRBV28; cdr3_nt: TGTGCCAGCAGTACCGGAGGCAGGGGGGTGACTTTCTTT; cdr3_aa: CASSTGGRGVTFF
d_call: .; clone_size: few; j_call: TRBJ2-7; v_call: TRBV13; cdr3_nt: TGTGCCAGCAGCTTATCGGGCATACGTAATATCTACGAGCAGTACTTC; cdr3_aa: CASSLSGIRNIYEQYF
d_call: TRBD2; clone_size: .; j_call: TRBJ2-7; v_call: TRBV7-9; cdr3_nt: TGTGCCAGCAGCCGGACTAGCGTGAACACCGGGGAGCAGTACTTC; cdr3_aa: CASSRTSVNTGEQYF
d_call: TRBD1; clone_size: many; j_call: TRBJ2-5; v_call: TRBV5-1; cdr3_nt: TGCGCCAGCAGGACAGGGTCGGGCCAAGAGACCCAGTACTTC; cdr3_aa: CASRTGSGQETQYF
d_call: .; clone_size: many; j_call: TRBJ1-1; v_call: TRBV9; cdr3_nt: TGTGCCAGCAGCGTAGATCGGGGACTGAACACTGAAGCTTTCTTT; cdr3_aa: CASSVDRGLNTEAFF
d_call: .; clone_size: many; j_call: TRBJ1-1; v_call: TRBV4-2; cdr3_nt: TGTGCCAGCAGCCAAGAGGGGGGCACTGAAGCTTTCTTT; cdr3_aa: CASSQEGGTEAFF
d_call: TRBD1; clone_size: .; j_call: TRBJ1-3; v_call: TRBV5-1; cdr3_nt: TGCGCCAGCAGGCGGGACAGCGTTGGAAACACCATATATTTT; cdr3_aa: CASRRDSVGNTIYF
d_call: .; clone_size: many; j_call: TRBJ2-5; v_call: TRBV7-3; cdr3_nt: TGTGCCAGCAGCTTCCAGGGGGGACGACAAGAGACCCAGTACTTC; cdr3_aa: CASSFQGGRQETQYF
d_call: TRBD2; clone_size: many; j_call: TRBJ2-5; v_call: TRBV7-9; cdr3_nt: TGTGCCAGCAGCCGGGACTACGAAGAGACCCAGTACTTC; cdr3_aa: CASSRDYEETQYF
d_call: .; clone_size: few; j_call: TRBJ1-5; v_call: TRBV30; cdr3_nt: TGTGCCTGGAGTGTGCAGGGAGGACAGCCCCAGCATTTT; cdr3_aa: CAWSVQGGQPQHF
d_call: .; clone_size: many; j_call: TRBJ1-4; v_call: TRBV20-1; cdr3_nt: TGCAGTGCTTATGAAGGGGCGGGAAAACTGTTTTTT; cdr3_aa: CSAYEGAGKLFF
d_call: .; clone_size: few; j_call: TRBJ1-4; v_call: TRBV10-2; cdr3_nt: TGCGCCAGCAGTGATTTTGGACATTTGGAGGAAAAACTGTTTTTT; cdr3_aa: CASSDFGHLEEKLFF
d_call: .; clone_size: .; j_call: TRBJ1-2; v_call: TRBV29-1; cdr3_nt: TGCAGCGTTGAAGCTAACTATGGCTACACCTTC; cdr3_aa: CSVEANYGYTF
d_call: .; clone_size: .; j_call: TRBJ2-7; v_call: TRBV29-1; cdr3_nt: TGCAGCGTTCACTTTGGCGGGGAGCAGTACTTC; cdr3_aa: CSVHFGGEQYF
d_call: .; clone_size: .; j_call: TRBJ2-7; v_call: TRBV20-1; cdr3_nt: TGCAGTGCTACCAGGACACCTAGCTCCTACGAGCAGTACTTC; cdr3_aa: CSATRTPSSYEQYF
d_call: .; clone_size: .; j_call: TRBJ1-6; v_call: TRBV2; cdr3_nt: TGTGCCAGCGCAGAGGGATCTGGCGCCAGTTCACCCCTCCACTTT; cdr3_aa: CASAEGSGASSPLHF
d_call: TRBD1; clone_size: few; j_call: TRBJ2-5; v_call: TRBV7-9; cdr3_nt: TGTGCCAGCAGCAGAGGGACAGATCAAGAGACCCAGTACTTC; cdr3_aa: CASSRGTDQETQYF
d_call: TRBD1; clone_size: few; j_call: TRBJ1-1; v_call: TRBV12-3/TRBV12-4; cdr3_nt: TGTGCCAGCAGGGACAGGGGGGCTGAAGCTTTCTTT; cdr3_aa: CASRDRGAEAFF
d_call: .; clone_size: .; j_call: TRBJ2-2; v_call: TRBV29-1; cdr3_nt: TGCAGCGTTGCCACGGACGGCCTGCCCGGGGAGCTGTTTTTT; cdr3_aa: CSVATDGLPGELFF
d_call: .; clone_size: .; j_call: TRBJ1-2; v_call: TRBV29-1; cdr3_nt: TGCAGCGTTGAGCGTCAGCGGGGCTATGGCTACACCTTC; cdr3_aa: CSVERQRGYGYTF
d_call: TRBD1; clone_size: .; j_call: TRBJ1-1; v_call: TRBV6-5; cdr3_nt: TGTGCCAGCAGACGACAGGGGGAGAACACTGAAGCTTTCTTT; cdr3_aa: CASRRQGENTEAFF
d_call: .; clone_size: many; j_call: TRBJ2-5; v_call: TRBV20-1; cdr3_nt: TGCAGTGCTAGAGATTATGCAGAGACCCAGTACTTC; cdr3_aa: CSARDYAETQYF
d_call: .; clone_size: .; j_call: TRBJ2-2; v_call: TRBV5-1; cdr3_nt: TGCGCCAGCAGCCTGAGGGATTGGAAAGTCACCGGGGAGCTGTTTTTT; cdr3_aa: CASSLRDWKVTGELFF
d_call: .; clone_size: many; j_call: TRBJ1-5; v_call: TRBV7-8; cdr3_nt: TGTGCCAGCAGCCAGCGGGATCCGTATCAGCCCCAGCATTTT; cdr3_aa: CASSQRDPYQPQHF
d_call: .; clone_size: few; j_call: TRBJ2-7; v_call: TRBV28; cdr3_nt: TGTGCCAGCAGTCCAGGGATGTTCGACGAGCAGTACTTC; cdr3_aa: CASSPGMFDEQYF
d_call: TRBD1; clone_size: .; j_call: TRBJ2-5; v_call: TRBV25-1; cdr3_nt: TGTGCCGGCAGGGGGACAGCAGAGGGGGAGACCCAGTACTTC; cdr3_aa: CAGRGTAEGETQYF
d_call: TRBD2; clone_size: many; j_call: TRBJ2-5; v_call: TRBV6-5; cdr3_nt: TGTGCCAGCAGTGCCGGAGCTAGCGGGAGAGGGTACCAAGAGACCCAGTACTTC; cdr3_aa: CASSAGASGRGYQETQYF
d_call: .; clone_size: .; j_call: TRBJ2-6; v_call: TRBV12-3/TRBV12-4; cdr3_nt: TGTGCCACCCGGACCAGCCACCGGGATCTCTCAGACGTCCTGACTTTC; cdr3_aa: CATRTSHRDLSDVLTF
d_call: TRBD1; clone_size: .; j_call: TRBJ1-1; v_call: TRBV19; cdr3_nt: TGTGCCAGTGGGACAGGGGCCGCTGAAGCTTTCTTT; cdr3_aa: CASGTGAAEAFF
d_call: .; clone_size: .; j_call: TRBJ2-7; v_call: TRBV5-1; cdr3_nt: TGCGCCAGCAGCCAGGAGAACTCTGCGCCCTACGAGCAGTACTTC; cdr3_aa: CASSQENSAPYEQYF
d_call: TRBD1; clone_size: .; j_call: TRBJ2-7; v_call: TRBV29-1; cdr3_nt: TGCAGCGTTGCTGGACAGGGGGGAAAGTACTTC; cdr3_aa: CSVAGQGGKYF